This T cell receptor (beta chain) was observed in a study of siplizumab effects on memory and regulatory T cells. Findings of the study overall: In roughly 80-97% of proliferating CD4+ or CD8+ clones, a naive or memory phenotype could not be assigned. Siplizumab significantly decreased alloreactive sequences from unstimulated CD4+ memory cells. A small minority of alloreactive clones were mapped to unstimulated subsets.

The method was immunoSEQ multiplex PCR; TCRdb's version includes in-frame clones alone and lacks a portion of them. The sample comprises 4,900 or so clones, 45% to 50% of which are singletons, and around 80% rests with the top ten. Researchers maintained the mixed lymphocyte reaction cells in coculture at 37°C for five to six days. The reaction combined CFSE-labelled responder PBMCs and Violet Dye-labelled stimulator PBMCs at a 1:1 ratio. This clone is large within its sample. As yet, its antigen is unknown. The germline gives CDR1 LGHNT, CDR2 FRNRAP. The CDR3 is 12 amino acids. With 3 bases removed from V and 4 bases from J, the gap between germline ends came to 6 bases.

The receptor's source is a human donor in good health; the cells came from an allogeneic mixed lymphocyte reaction. Some clones in this sample may be carry-over from other donors' samples. The sample comprised CFSE-low (dividing) CD8+ T cells sorted from an allogeneic mixed lymphocyte reaction. V is TRBV12-5 and J is TRBJ1-1; D is undetermined. The CDR3 nucleotides read TGTGCTAGTGGTTTAGGACTCACTGAAGCTTTCTTT. As protein: CASGLGLTEAFF.